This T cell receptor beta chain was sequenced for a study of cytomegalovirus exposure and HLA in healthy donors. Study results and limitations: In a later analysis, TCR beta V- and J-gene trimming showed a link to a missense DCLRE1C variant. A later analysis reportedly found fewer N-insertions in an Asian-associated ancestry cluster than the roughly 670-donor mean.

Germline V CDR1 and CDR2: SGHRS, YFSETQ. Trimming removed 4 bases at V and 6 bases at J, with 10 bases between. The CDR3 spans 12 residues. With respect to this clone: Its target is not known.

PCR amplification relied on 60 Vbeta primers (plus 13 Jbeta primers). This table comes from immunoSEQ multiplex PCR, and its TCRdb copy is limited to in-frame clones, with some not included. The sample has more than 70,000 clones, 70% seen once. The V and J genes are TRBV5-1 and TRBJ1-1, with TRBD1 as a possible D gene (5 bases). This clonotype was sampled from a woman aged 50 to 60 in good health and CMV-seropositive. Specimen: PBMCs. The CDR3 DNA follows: TGCGCCAGCAGCCCGGGGGGGGCTGAAGCTTTCTTT. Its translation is CASSPGGAEAFF.